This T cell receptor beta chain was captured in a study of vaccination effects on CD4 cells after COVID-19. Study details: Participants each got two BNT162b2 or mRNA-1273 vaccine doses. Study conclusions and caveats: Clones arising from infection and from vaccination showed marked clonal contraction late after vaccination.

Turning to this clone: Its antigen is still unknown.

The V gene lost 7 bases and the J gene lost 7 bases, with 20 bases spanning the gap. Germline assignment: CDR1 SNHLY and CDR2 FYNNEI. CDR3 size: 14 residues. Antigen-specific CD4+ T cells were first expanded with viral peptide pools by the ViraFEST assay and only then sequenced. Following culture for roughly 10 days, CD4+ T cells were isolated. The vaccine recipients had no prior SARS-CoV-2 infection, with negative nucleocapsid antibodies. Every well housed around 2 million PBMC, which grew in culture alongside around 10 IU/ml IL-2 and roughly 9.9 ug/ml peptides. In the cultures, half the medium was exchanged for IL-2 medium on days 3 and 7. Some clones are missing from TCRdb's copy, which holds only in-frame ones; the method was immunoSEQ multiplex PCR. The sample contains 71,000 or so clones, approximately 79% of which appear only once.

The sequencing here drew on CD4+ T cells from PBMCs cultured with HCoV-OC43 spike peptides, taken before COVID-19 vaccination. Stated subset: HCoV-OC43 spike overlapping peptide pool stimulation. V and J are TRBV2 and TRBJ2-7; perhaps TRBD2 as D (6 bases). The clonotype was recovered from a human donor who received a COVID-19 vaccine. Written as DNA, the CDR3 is TGTGCCAGCATAGGGCCACTAGCCGTGGGGGAGCAGTACGTC. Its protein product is CASIGPLAVGEQYV.